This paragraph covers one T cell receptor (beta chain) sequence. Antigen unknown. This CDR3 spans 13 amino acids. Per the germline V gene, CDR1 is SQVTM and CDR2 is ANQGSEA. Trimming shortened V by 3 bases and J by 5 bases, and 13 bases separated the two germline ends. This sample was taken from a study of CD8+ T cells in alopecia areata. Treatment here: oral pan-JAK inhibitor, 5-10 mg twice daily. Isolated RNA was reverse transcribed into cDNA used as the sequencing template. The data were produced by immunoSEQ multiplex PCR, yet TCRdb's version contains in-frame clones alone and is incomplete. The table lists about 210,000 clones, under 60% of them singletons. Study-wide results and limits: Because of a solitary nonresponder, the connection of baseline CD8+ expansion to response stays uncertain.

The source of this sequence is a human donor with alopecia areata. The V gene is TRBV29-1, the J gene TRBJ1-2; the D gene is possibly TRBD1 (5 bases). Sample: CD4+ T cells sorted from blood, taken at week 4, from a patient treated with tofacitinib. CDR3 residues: CSVEVGGGYGYTF. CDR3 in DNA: TGCAGCGTTGAGGTCGGGGGAGGTTATGGCTACACCTTC.